This T cell receptor (beta chain) was sequenced for a study of cytomegalovirus exposure and HLA in healthy donors (dated by TCRdb to about 2017). The study in broad terms: An earlier analysis of around 600 of the donors reported about 250 Gb of sequence data and 117 million unique TCR beta sequences from some 180 million T cells. High-throughput TCR immunosequencing, statistical association of individual TCRs with disease status, and machine learning were combined to predict cytomegalovirus infection status. Among the roughly 400 genotyped donors, around 81% belonged to the genetic ancestry cluster associated with self-reported Caucasian donors. The study was designed to test whether signatures of past pathogen exposure could be identified by cataloging public T cell receptors. A separate validation cohort of roughly 120 different subjects was used in addition to the approximately 640-subject first cohort. The study profiled the T cell repertoires of approximately 700 subjects by immunosequencing and related them to cytomegalovirus serostatus. The number of donors typed differed by locus, with roughly 620-640 for A, B, C, DRB1 and DQB1, around 560 for DQA1, 606 for DPA1, and some 440 for DPB1. In the later analysis, no new phenotypic data were used to find candidate immune exposures; instead, reliance was placed on TCR beta sequences and their occurrence across donors. Roughly 300 gigabases of sequencing data and some 85 million unique TCR sequences were included in an early release covering several hundred HLA-typed donors. Because of strong linkage in the cohort, roughly five DR-DQ haplotypes were treated as single units for association and clustering. Genome-wide SNP genotypes for about 60% of the roughly 700 donors were used in a later genetic analysis, which treated that subset as a discovery cohort. In a later analysis, previously published TCR beta repertoires from several hundred donors were re-analyzed and high-resolution HLA genotyping was added so that TCR occurrence patterns could be studied. Every discovery cohort repertoire had been produced on one sequencing platform. An earlier analysis of around 580 of the donors used high-throughput TCR beta sequencing to judge whether each TCR beta V gene segment behaved as functional or pseudogenic. Among 300 to 500 genotyped donors of the cohort, an average of approximately 200,000 unique TCR beta nucleotide sequences was sequenced per donor, of which 15% to 20% were non-productive. Both class I and class II loci were covered by HLA typing, at four-digit resolution. Donor age, sex, ethnicity and CMV serostatus were compiled alongside the repertoire data. General study outcomes and caveats: Correlated functional status among segregating V segments might reflect linkage disequilibrium, but an unknown experimental factor could not be ruled out. According to a later analysis, parvovirus B19, influenza, CMV and Epstein-Barr virus appeared linked to several top co-occurrence clusters. A total of 150 or so TCR beta chains were listed by the study as associated with cytomegalovirus. Some IMGT-functional V segments, including TRBV6-2 and TRBV6-3, could not be told apart with the 87-base-pair reads, so those segments were excluded. In vitro tests confirmed that three of the cytomegalovirus-associated TCR beta chains recognize cytomegalovirus antigens. In an earlier analysis of approximately 600 of the donors, most TCR beta V segments were observed in productive rearrangements about 87% or about 30% of the time, broadly matching IMGT annotations. The presence/absence analyses assumed that sequencing depth was roughly uniform across donors, and that assumption may not be true. A group of highly shared sequence variants was considered likely to be a technical artifact of the sequencing pipeline. It was suggested by the authors that the approach could potentially be generalized to other disease states and immunological phenotypes. In a later analysis, most CMV-associated TCR beta chains were found to appear HLA-restricted, with HLA associations seemingly driven largely by CMV exposure. When HLA alleles, especially DR and DQ, strongly co-occurred, TCR associations were difficult to assign to individual alleles. In this cohort, only TCR beta chains were sequenced, and detectable features were limited by the absence of alpha or paired-chain data. A later analysis associated 16,951 TCR beta sequences with specific HLA alleles at a false discovery rate of 0.05. HLA typing was unavailable for some donors at each locus, so association tests used only the typed subset. Compared with the 666-donor mean, donors in an Asian-associated ancestry cluster had fewer N-insertions in productive TCRs, according to a later genetic analysis. While some public TCRs were present in many individuals, most TCR sequences turned up only very rarely across donors. The only immune exposure information available for the cohort was CMV serostatus. A later genetic analysis associated a missense DCLRE1C variant with V-gene and J-gene trimming of TCR beta chains, and an independent cohort replicated the association. A later analysis found that HLA-associated TCR beta chains were more clonally expanded and had lower generation probabilities than equally common non-associated chains. In both the original and validation cohorts, the classifier was reported to diagnose cytomegalovirus status with high specificity and sensitivity. A further reported finding was that TCR beta sequences accurately predicted the HLA-A and HLA-B alleles for most subjects in the first cohort. According to a later analysis, TCR association rates differed among HLA loci, with DRB1 alleles showing the most associated TCRs and HLA-C alleles showing the fewest. The earlier analysis of some 560 of the donors excluded some 15 rarely observed V segments, including chromosome 9 orphons, because counts were too low.

Note on this clone: The antigen this receptor binds is unknown. Nothing much larger sits one base from this clone, and base qualities are not available.

V was cut back by 5 bases and J by 11 bases, leaving a gap of 9 bases between them. The germline V gene encodes CDR1 MDHEN and CDR2 SYDVKM. The CDR3 runs 11 amino acids, cysteine and phenylalanine included. Kept here is only the CDR3 DNA, which spans 33 bases and is read in frame from base 1. The cohort consisted of 666 healthy bone marrow donors. Cohort members were all nominally healthy when sampled, although unrecorded immune exposures were likely present. The donor was CMV seronegative and was included in the group of about 400 seronegative cohort members. Each donor provided a peripheral blood sample, and peripheral blood mononuclear cells were used for TCR beta sequencing. The Qiagen DNeasy Blood Extraction Kit was used to extract genomic DNA from the blood cell samples. The receptor library was made with the immunoSEQ multiplex PCR assay. For the multiplex PCR, a mixture combining 60 forward primers for TCR Vbeta segments and 13 reverse primers for TCR Jbeta segments was used. A multiplex PCR assay on genomic DNA amplified the CDR3 region of rearranged TCR beta genes. On the Illumina HiSeq System, the amplified TCR beta libraries were sequenced as 87-base-pair reads. On the study's bioinformatics: A later analysis counted around 72 million unique TCR beta chains across the 500 to 850 repertoires, and some 11 million of these chains were shared by at least two donors. To remove PCR and sequencing errors, raw reads were error-corrected and collapsed into unique sequences using a nearest-neighbor algorithm that merged closely related sequences. Alignment of CDR3 sequences to IMGT reference sequences was used to assign V, D and J gene segments. For a sequence to be retained, a match of at least six nucleotides to both a V gene segment and a J gene segment was required. Rearrangements were classified as productive when the CDR3 lacked stop codons and remained in frame with V and J, and all other rearrangements were classified as non-productive. Following IMGT convention, CDR3 was defined as the stretch from the second conserved V-encoded cysteine to the conserved J-encoded phenylalanine. In an earlier analysis of approximately 590 of the donors, sequences lacking an unambiguous match to a single V gene segment were excluded. In an earlier analysis of approximately 550 of the donors, V segments were called functional above 56.7% productive rearrangements and were called segregating when the between-donor standard deviation exceeded 5%. A statistical classification framework was developed to diagnose cytomegalovirus status using the catalog of TCR beta chain sequences. A later analysis assigned V and J genes by comparing TCR nucleotide sequences with IMGT/GENE-DB human TR gene sequences. In a later analysis, CDR3 sequences and most-parsimonious VDJ recombination scenarios were assigned using the TCRdist pipeline. A later analysis defined each TCR beta chain by its CDR3 amino acid sequence plus V-gene family, and excluded reads lacking a unique V-gene family. As a way to deal with suspected cross-contamination and a sequencing artifact, a later analysis dropped roughly 600 nucleotide sequences that were highly shared and had low generation probability. A later analysis calculated a clonal expansion index for each public chain from normalized within-repertoire ranks of inferred template counts. In a later analysis, generation probabilities were computed with a VDJ recombination model fitted to out-of-frame rearrangements, and the resulting probabilities were checked against IGoR. In a later analysis, hypergeometric tests were used to score TCR-TCR, TCR-HLA and TCR-CMV co-occurrence, with a repertoire-size bias correction applied to TCR pairs. A later analysis estimated false discovery rates by permuting HLA or CMV assignments 20 times. A later analysis grouped co-occurring TCRs with DBSCAN, adding TCRdist sequence similarity when clustering within HLA-allele-positive subsets. For co-occurrence clustering, repertoires with fewer than 30,000 or more than 120,000 public chains were excluded, along with roughly 5 repertoires with anomalous nucleotide sharing. The table comes from immuneACCESS by way of TCRdb, which keeps in-frame sequences with V and J called. Part of the clones is missing from these tables; in studies checked, under half for an unresolved V gene and the rest for unknown reasons. V, J and clone size are taken as reported in that table, and D and trimming were inferred from the DNA itself. The sample table lists roughly 56,000 clones, around 87% of them with a count of one. Jointly, the top ten make up less than 1.5% of the sample.

The sequencing input was PBMCs. The clonotype comes from a man aged 18 to 29 in good health and CMV-seronegative. The rearrangement combines TRBV28 with TRBJ1-4; no confident D gene assignment can be made. DNA sequence: TGTGCCAGCAGTATCCCACAGAAACTGTTTTTT. The resulting protein is CASSIPQKLFF.